These T cell receptor beta chains were read from a single sample in a study of T cell responses to AZD1222 COVID-19 vaccine. Assay used: immunoSEQ multiplex PCR; TCRdb lists only in-frame clones, some missing. The sample lists roughly 78,000 clones, 80% to 85% occurring once. Sequencing was performed on peripheral blood, taken on day 0 of AZD1222 vaccination. These receptors all come from an adult in good health. Both conserved end residues are part of each CDR3. D genes are given only for firm matches. Rows give clone size only sometimes, using once, few, many, or a class for an expanded clone.

v_call	j_call	clone_size	d_call	cdr3_nt	cdr3_aa
TRBV6-4	TRBJ2-3	-	TRBD2	TGTGCCAGCAGTGAATCGAGCGGGGGAGGCACAGATACGCAGTATTTT	CASSESSGGGTDTQYF
TRBV7-8	TRBJ2-7	once	-	TGTGCCAGCAGCTTAGTTCCTCTAGCAGCCTACGAGCAGTACTTC	CASSLVPLAAYEQYF
TRBV19	TRBJ2-7	-	-	TGTGCCAGTCAGGGAGCCCCCTACGAGCAGTACTTC	CASQGAPYEQYF
TRBV30	TRBJ2-5	-	-	TGTGCCTGGAGGGCCAAGGGGTTCGAGACCCAGTACTTC	CAWRAKGFETQYF
TRBV3-1/TRBV3-2	TRBJ1-2	-	-	TGTGCCAGCAGCCCCTCGGTGGGGGAATACGGCTACACCTTC	CASSPSVGEYGYTF
TRBV25-1	TRBJ2-1	-	TRBD2	TGTGCCAGCAGTGGGCGGGAGGACTACAATGAGCAGTTCTTC	CASSGREDYNEQFF
TRBV10-3	TRBJ2-2	once	TRBD2	TGTGCCATCGCCCGGGAGGGGGACACCGGGGAGCTGTTTTTT	CAIAREGDTGELFF
TRBV11-1	TRBJ1-2	-	TRBD1	TGTGCCAGCAGCCCGTCCGGGACAGGCAACTATGGCTACACCTTC	CASSPSGTGNYGYTF
TRBV10-3	TRBJ2-2	-	TRBD2	TGTGCCATCAGTGAAAGTCTAGCGGGAGGGAACACCGGGGAGCTGTTTTTT	CAISESLAGGNTGELFF
TRBV10-1	TRBJ1-3	once	TRBD1	TGCGCCAGCAGTGATCTGGAAGGGGGCCGGGGAAACACCATATATTTT	CASSDLEGGRGNTIYF
TRBV6-2/TRBV6-3	TRBJ1-2	-	-	TGTGCCAGCAGTTCCTACGAGCGGTCTGGCTACACCTTC	CASSSYERSGYTF
TRBV10-2	TRBJ2-7	once	TRBD2	TGCGCCAGCAGTGACCCCGGACTAGCGGGCTCCTACGAGCAGTACTTC	CASSDPGLAGSYEQYF
TRBV6-2/TRBV6-3	TRBJ1-2	-	-	TGTGCCAGCAGTTCCGACTCAGGTGGATATGGCTACACCTTC	CASSSDSGGYGYTF
TRBV5-1	TRBJ2-7	few	-	TGCGCCAGCAGCTTTTACGGCGGGCACTCCTACGAGCAGTACTTC	CASSFYGGHSYEQYF
TRBV11-1	TRBJ2-7	once	-	TGTGCCAGCAGCCCCCGGGTGGCAGCCGAGCAGTACTTC	CASSPRVAAEQYF
TRBV7-9	TRBJ2-5	once	-	TGTGCCAGCAGCTTTAGGTTTTTGGGACGGAAAGACGGGCGGACCCAGTACTTC	CASSFRFLGRKDGRTQYF
TRBV24-1	TRBJ2-1	-	TRBD2	TGTGCCACCAGTGACGCCTCTAGCGGGAGGGGAAATGAGCAGTTCTTC	CATSDASSGRGNEQFF
TRBV7-2	TRBJ1-6	-	TRBD1	TGTGCCAGCAGCTCCAGGGGGGGATCACCCCTCCACTTT	CASSSRGGSPLHF
TRBV4-3	TRBJ2-7	-	TRBD1	TGCGCCAGCAGCCAAGGGTGGACAGGGGGCCCCTACGAGCAGTACTTC	CASSQGWTGGPYEQYF
TRBV27	TRBJ1-2	-	TRBD1	TGTGCCAGCAGTTTAAGCAGCAGGGGGGGTAACTATGGCTACACCTTC	CASSLSSRGGNYGYTF
TRBV19	TRBJ2-7	-	-	TGTGCCAGTAGGCCTAACAGGGTGGCGTCCTACGAGCAGTACTTC	CASRPNRVASYEQYF
TRBV29-1	TRBJ2-2	-	-	TGCAGCGGTGTGAACACCGGGGAGCTGTTTTTT	CSGVNTGELFF
TRBV5-1	TRBJ1-1	-	-	TGCGCCAGCAGCATCGGACCTGAAGCTTTCTTT	CASSIGPEAFF
TRBV3-1/TRBV3-2	TRBJ2-7	-	TRBD1	TGTGCCAGCAGCCAGTGGGACAGGGCCTACGAGCAGTACTTC	CASSQWDRAYEQYF
TRBV27	TRBJ2-7	-	TRBD1	TGTGCCAGCAGTCTCAACCGGGACAGGGTTTCAGAGCAGTACTTC	CASSLNRDRVSEQYF
TRBV11-2	TRBJ2-7	few	TRBD1	TGTGCCAGCTCTACGGACAGGCCCTACGAGCAGTACTTC	CASSTDRPYEQYF
TRBV4-2	TRBJ2-2	-	-	TGTGCCAGCAGCCAGCAACAGAACACCGGGGAGCTGTTTTTT	CASSQQQNTGELFF
TRBV7-6	TRBJ2-1	-	TRBD2	TGTGCCAGCAGCTTAGACCCTTGGCTAGCGGGAGCACAAAATGAGCAGTTCTTC	CASSLDPWLAGAQNEQFF
TRBV2	TRBJ1-2	-	-	TGTGCCAGCAGTGAACTCTGGACAGTCTATGGCTACACCTTC	CASSELWTVYGYTF
TRBV14	TRBJ2-1	-	-	TGTGCCAGCAGCCAAGTCCCAATCACAGGGGGGGAGTTCTTC	CASSQVPITGGEFF
TRBV7-2	TRBJ1-5	many	-	TGTGCCAGCAGCTTATCAGGACCCAATCAGCCCCAGCATTTT	CASSLSGPNQPQHF
TRBV28	TRBJ1-2	-	-	TGTGCCAGCAGTCGAGACTATGGCTACACCTTC	CASSRDYGYTF
TRBV19	TRBJ1-2	-	-	TGTGCCAGTAGTATGGACGTACCGATTTATGGCTACACCTTC	CASSMDVPIYGYTF
TRBV19	TRBJ2-5	once	-	TGTGCCAGTAGTATAACGGGAGACCATCCAGGGACCCAGTACTTC	CASSITGDHPGTQYF
TRBV19	TRBJ1-3	-	-	TGTGCCAGTAGTATCCCGGCAGGGTCTGGAAACACCATATATTTT	CASSIPAGSGNTIYF
TRBV9	TRBJ1-4	-	-	TGTGCCAGCAGCGTAGAGGGGGGGTCCAAACGTGAAAAACTGTTTTTT	CASSVEGGSKREKLFF
TRBV5-1	TRBJ2-3	few	-	TGCGCCAGCAGCTCAGGGGGGTTCGACACAGATACGCAGTATTTT	CASSSGGFDTDTQYF
TRBV18	TRBJ1-4	-	TRBD1	TGTGCCAGCTCACCGCTCGGACAGGGCTCAACTAATGAAAAACTGTTTTTT	CASSPLGQGSTNEKLFF
TRBV9	TRBJ1-2	-	-	TGTGCCAGCAGCGTAGACGAATTAAACTATGGCTACACCTTC	CASSVDELNYGYTF
TRBV6-2/TRBV6-3	TRBJ2-7	once	TRBD2	TGTGCCAGCAGTTACTCAGCGGGAGGCTGGTCCTACGAGCAGTACTTC	CASSYSAGGWSYEQYF
TRBV7-2	TRBJ1-4	-	TRBD1	TGTGCCAGCAGCCCCGACAGGGGCTTTACTGAAAAACTGTTTTTT	CASSPDRGFTEKLFF
TRBV20-1	TRBJ2-7	once	-	TGCAGTGCTGCGCCTAAATACGAGCAGTACTTC	CSAAPKYEQYF
TRBV24-1	TRBJ2-3	-	-	TGTGCCACCAGTGAGTCCGGGTTTACGCAGTATTTT	CATSESGFTQYF
TRBV25-1	TRBJ2-7	once	-	TGTGCCAGCAGTGAAGAAGGGGGCTCCTACGAGCAGTACTTC	CASSEEGGSYEQYF
TRBV5-1	TRBJ1-2	-	TRBD1	TGCGCCAGCAGCCGGACAGGGGGTGAGGGCTACACCTTC	CASSRTGGEGYTF
TRBV5-4	TRBJ2-7	-	TRBD1	TGTGCCAGCAGCTCCAGGGGGACCTCCTACGAGCAGTACTTC	CASSSRGTSYEQYF
TRBV20-1	TRBJ2-3	once	-	TGCAGTGCTAGTGGGCCTATAGATACGCAGTATTTT	CSASGPIDTQYF
TRBV7-8	TRBJ1-2	-	TRBD1	TGTGCCAGCAGCTCAGGGGGGGTGGGATATGGCTACACCTTC	CASSSGGVGYGYTF
TRBV5-1	TRBJ2-7	once	TRBD1	TGCGCCAGCAGCACTAAAACAGGGGACGAGCAGTACTTC	CASSTKTGDEQYF
TRBV29-1	TRBJ2-5	-	-	TGCAGCGTTCTGGTAGGGCGGCCCCAGTACTTC	CSVLVGRPQYF
TRBV29-1	TRBJ1-1	-	-	TGCAGCGTTGAAGATGTAGTACCTGCCGGGGACATAGCTTTCTTT	CSVEDVVPAGDIAFF
TRBV19	TRBJ1-4	-	TRBD1	TGTGCCAGTAGCCGGACAGGGAATATCGGGGAAAAACTGTTTTTT	CASSRTGNIGEKLFF
TRBV7-8	TRBJ1-3	-	-	TGTGCCAGCAGCCCTGGGGGGGGAAACACCATATATTTT	CASSPGGGNTIYF
TRBV18	TRBJ1-4	once	-	TGTGCCAGCTCACTACTCGGTGGGACAAATAATGAAAAACTGTTTTTT	CASSLLGGTNNEKLFF
TRBV5-8	TRBJ1-1	-	-	TGTGCCAGCAGCCCCCGGTGGGGTCGGGGTCGGGACACTGAAGCTTTCTTT	CASSPRWGRGRDTEAFF
TRBV5-1	TRBJ1-3	-	-	TGCGCCAGCAGCCCCCAGGCTACAGGGTTCCGGGCCTCCTACTCTGGAAACACCATATATTTT	CASSPQATGFRASYSGNTIYF
TRBV19	TRBJ1-2	-	-	TGTGCCAGTAGTATGGTGACAGATTATGGCTACACCTTC	CASSMVTDYGYTF